These 13 T cell receptor beta chains originate from one sample sequenced in a study of a mutant IDH1 vaccine in newly diagnosed glioma. This table comes from immunoSEQ multiplex PCR, and its TCRdb copy is limited to in-frame clones, with some not included. The sample comprises around 40,000 clones, roughly four fifths of which are singletons, and 9.5% to 13% rests with the top ten. Documented time point: week 5, during vaccination. Topical imiquimod accompanied each vaccine dose, which consisted of 300 ug of mutant IDH1 20-mer peptide. These receptors are not linked to any known antigen. Specimen: PBMCs, collected from a glioma patient whose treatment included an IDH1 peptide vaccine. Every receptor here comes from a man in his fifties with glioma.

V and J are TRBV19 and TRBJ1-4; 7 bases map to TRBD1. The germline V gene encodes CDR1 LNHDA and CDR2 SQIVND (reference sequence). V lost 5 bases to trimming and J lost 8 bases; unmatched junction nucleotides: 8. This CDR3 is 14 amino acids long. CDR3 nucleotide sequence: TGTGCCAGTAGTCCCCGACAGGGTCAAGAAAAACTGTTTTTT. This encodes CASSPRQGQEKLFF. The full variable domain, in which reference TRBV19 and TRBJ1-4 provide the parts outside the CDR3, is DGGITQSPKYLFRKEGQNVTLSCEQNLNHDAMYWYRQDPGQGLRLIYYSQIVNDFQKGDIAEGYSVSREKKESFPLTVTSAQKNPTAFYLCASSPRQGQEKLFFGSGTQLSVL.

The chain uses TRBV6-5 and TRBJ2-7, with D hard to call. CDR1 is MNHEY and CDR2 is SVGAGI in the germline V gene. The CDR3 sequence is 13 residues long. Trimming cost V 2 bases and J 0 bases, with 5 bases left between them. CDR3 nucleotide sequence: TGTGCCAGCAGTTACACAGACTCCTACGAGCAGTACTTC. Protein sequence: CASSYTDSYEQYF.

This sequence joins TRBV5-1 and TRBJ2-1; 11 nucleotides match TRBD1. Germline values: CDR1 SGHRS, CDR2 YFSETQ. Trimming at V came to 2 bases and at J to 9 bases, leaving 7 bases not matched to a gene. The CDR3 is made up of 15 amino acids. The CDR3 DNA reads as TGCGCCAGCAGCTTCGGGACAGGGGGTGCTTCTGAGCAGTTCTTC. Its translation is CASSFGTGGASEQFF.

This clone was recorded a few times. V gene TRBV19 combines with J gene TRBJ1-5; TRBD1 aligns across 10 bases. V dropped 5 bases and J dropped 6; count of bases not matched to a gene: 7. Germline lookup yields CDR1 LNHDA and CDR2 SQIVND (reference sequence). The CDR3 length is 15 residues. CDR3 nucleotides: TGTGCCAGTAGTCCAAACGACAGGGGGCTTCAGCCCCAGCATTTT. This encodes CASSPNDRGLQPQHF.

The chain couples TRBV5-1 to TRBJ2-1; weak D call: TRBD2 (6 bases). The germline V gene has CDR1 SGHRS and CDR2 YFSETQ. The CDR3 loop spans 16 amino acids. V lost 4 bases and J lost 5, with 19 bases in between. The CDR3 loop reads CASSGDLSHLDNEQFF. The CDR3 DNA reads TGCGCCAGCAGCGGGGACTTGTCACATCTTGACAATGAGCAGTTCTTC.

The rearrangement joins TRBV19 to TRBJ1-1; 9 bases are shared with TRBD1. V lost 6 bases to trimming and J lost 11 bases; unmatched junction nucleotides: 7. Germline values: CDR1 LNHDA, CDR2 SQIVND (reference sequence). The CDR3 length is 12 residues. CDR3 nucleotide sequence: TGTGCCAGTAGGGACAGGGGCAGCGGGGCTTTCTTT. Protein sequence: CASRDRGSGAFF.

The chain carries TRBV5-1 and TRBJ2-5; unclear D gene. Looked up from germline, CDR1 is SGHRS and CDR2 is YFSETQ. The CDR3 spans 14 residues. V lost 0 bases to trimming and J lost 1 base, with 7 bases between them. The chain's CDR3 is CASSLEWPQETQYF. The DNA for the CDR3 is TGCGCCAGCAGCTTGGAGTGGCCCCAAGAGACCCAGTACTTC.

This chain uses TRBV5-1 with TRBJ1-5; weak D call: TRBD1 (5 bases). The CDR3 extends over 14 amino acids. Per germline, CDR1 SGHRS and CDR2 YFSETQ. Trimming took off 3 bases at V and 3 bases at J, with 10 bases between the two ends. The CDR3 region has the DNA TGCGCCAGCAGCTACGGGGCAGACAATCAGCCCCAGCATTTT. Translated, it gives CASSYGADNQPQHF.

V gene TRBV4-1 combines with J gene TRBJ1-5, with a weak D call TRBD1 (5 bases). This CDR3 comprises 16 residues. Germline CDR1 is MGHRA and CDR2 is YSYEKL. Deletions cut 0 bases from V and 2 bases from J, with 11 bases between. The CDR3 here is CASSQDLGGGNQPQHF. CDR3 nucleotide sequence: TGCGCCAGCAGCCAAGATTTAGGAGGGGGCAATCAGCCCCAGCATTTT.

The chain couples TRBV4-2 to TRBJ1-2; 8 positions match TRBD1. V lost 0 bases, J lost 3 bases, and 6 bases stayed unmatched. This CDR3 comprises 16 residues. CDR1 LGHNA and CDR2 YNFKEQ come from the germline V gene. The CDR3 DNA follows: TGTGCCAGCAGCCAAGATCAAGGACAGGGTGACTATGGCTACACCTTC. Its translation is CASSQDQGQGDYGYTF.

This sequence joins TRBV11-3 and TRBJ2-1, with TRBD2 matching over 7 bases. The ends lost 4 bases at V and 8 bases at J; junction bases unmatched: 11. This CDR3 region has 15 residues. Germline values: CDR1 SGHNT, CDR2 YENEEA. The CDR3 nucleotides are TGTGCCAGCAGCTCCTTAACGGGGGGAGGCTATGAGCAGTTCTTC. Amino acids: CASSSLTGGGYEQFF. Combining the CDR3 with reference TRBV11-3 and TRBJ2-1 gives the whole variable domain EAGVVQSPRYKIIEKKQPVAFWCNPISGHNTLYWYLQNLGQGPELLIRYENEEAVDDSQLPKDRFSAERLKGVDSTLKIQPAELGDSAVYLCASSSLTGGGYEQFFGPGTRLTVL.

In its sample, this clone was seen a few times. The chain couples TRBV7-9 to TRBJ1-2; no clear D gene. V was clipped by 1 base and J by 5 bases, with 11 bases between them. Germline V gene lookup returns CDR1 SEHNR and CDR2 FQNEAQ (reference sequence). This CDR3 contains 14 residues. In nucleotides, the CDR3 is TGTGCCAGCAGCTTAGAGGTTTCGGTTTATGGCTACACCTTC. Its protein product is CASSLEVSVYGYTF. The complete variable domain, with remaining parts taken from reference TRBV7-9 and TRBJ1-2, reads DTGVSQNPRHKITKRGQNVTFRCDPISEHNRLYWYRQTLGQGPEFLTYFQNEAQLEKSRLLSDRFSAERPKGSFSTLEIQRTEQGDSAMYLCASSLEVSVYGYTFGSGTRLTVV.

This clone was observed once. The chain uses TRBV6-4 and TRBJ2-3; the match to TRBD2 covers 9 bases. After removal of 4 bases from V and 0 bases from J, the junction contained 2 bases not matched to a gene. Germline CDR1 MRHNA, CDR2 SNTAGT. There are 15 residues in the CDR3. The CDR3 protein is CASSALAGSTDTQYF. CDR3 in DNA: TGTGCCAGCAGTGCTCTAGCGGGGAGCACAGATACGCAGTATTTT.